What follows is one T cell receptor beta chain and its context. Its antigen remains unidentified. Assay used: immunoSEQ multiplex PCR; TCRdb lists only in-frame clones, some missing. The data show around 150,000 clones, roughly 93% seen once. Pooled together were second doses at about 4 or about 12 weeks. Germline V gene lookup returns CDR1 LGHDT and CDR2 YNNKEL (reference sequence). CDR3 length equals 17 residues. Between the trimmed V and J ends, which lost 0 bases and 12 bases, there was a span of 24 bases. This entry belongs to a study of T cell responses to AZD1222 COVID-19 vaccine. Study-wide results and limits: Spike-specific TCR breadth and depth went up after people got two AZD1222 doses.

The TCR comes from an adult who received the AZD1222 COVID-19 vaccine. The starting material was peripheral blood, obtained 28 days after the second AZD1222 dose. This chain joins TRBV3-1 (or the pseudogene TRBV3-2) and TRBJ2-1; tentative D call: TRBD2 (7 bases). In DNA, the CDR3 is TGTGCCAGCAGCCAAGAAGGGGGGGGGCGCACCCGGTCCTGGCAGTTCTTC. It translates to CASSQEGGGRTRSWQFF.